What follows are 17 T cell receptor beta chains derived from one specimen sequenced in a study of breast tumors, draining lymph nodes, adjacent tissues. Breast cancer patients provided tissue from their axillary draining lymph nodes. Each CDR3 protein is one row after TCRdb ran MiXCR on the multiplex PCR reads. The data show over 250,000 distinct CDR3 sequences, roughly 31% seen once. The source material was axillary lymph node tissue. These receptor sequences come from a female donor with breast cancer. Some clones in this sample may be carry-over from other donors' samples.

This clonotype was observed a handful of times. A much larger clone sits a single nucleotide away, making a read error possible. This rearrangement joins TRBV7-2 to TRBJ2-5, with D possibly being TRBD1 (7 bases). The germline gives CDR1 SGHTA, CDR2 FQGNSA. This CDR3 is built from 14 residues. V was pared by 1 base and J by 9 bases, with 15 bases between. As DNA, the CDR3 is TGTGCCAGCAGCTTAGAGGCAGGGGGGAAGGCCCAGTACTTC. The encoded protein is CASSLEAGGKAQYF.

Concerning this clonotype: A much larger clone differs by one base, so this may be a read error. J is TRBJ1-5 and V is TRBV19; D gene uncertain. With 0 bases removed from V and 9 bases from J, the gap between germline ends came to 15 bases. The germline CDR1 and CDR2 sequences are LNHDA and SQIVND (reference sequence). The CDR3 sequence is 15 residues long. CDR3 in DNA: TGTGCCAGTAGTATAGATCACCGGACTCCTCTGCCCCAGCATTTT. As protein: CASSIDHRTPLPQHF.

As concerns this clonotype: Relative to the germline gene, one junction end is altered; a read error may explain this. The chain links TRBV10-2 to TRBJ2-5, with D uncertain. CDR1 and CDR2 from the germline V gene are WSHSY and SAAADI. This CDR3 has 13 residues. DNA for the CDR3: TGCGCCAACACGGGCAGTAACCAAGAGGCCCAGTACTTC. Protein: CANTGSNQEAQYF.

Remarks on this clonotype: The CDR3 ends on some other residue instead of the conserved phenylalanine or tryptophan, so this is likely a read error. The limits of the CDR3 on the DNA are not certain, so only TCRdb's listed CDR3 is given. The rearrangement uses TRBV2 and TRBJ1-4. 9 amino acids form the CDR3, both terminal residues included. CDR1 SNHLY and CDR2 FYNNEI come from the germline V gene. The CDR3: CASSAEGGY.

In this sample, this clonotype turned up many times. The CDR3 DNA sequence: TGCGCCAGCAGCTTGGAGGGGAGAACCGGGGAGCTGTTTTTT. It specifies CASSLEGRTGELFF. The rearrangement joins TRBV5-1 to TRBJ2-2; D may match TRBD1 or TRBD2 (5 bases each). Per germline, CDR1 SGHRS and CDR2 YFSETQ. This CDR3 has 14 amino acids. V lost 0 bases and J 5 bases, leaving 8 bases between the germline ends. Looking up the rest from reference TRBV5-1 and TRBJ2-2 gives the full variable domain: KAGVTQTPRYLIKTRGQQVTLSCSPISGHRSVSWYQQTPGQGLQFLFEYFSETQRNKGNFPGRFSGRQFSNSRSEMNVSTLELGDSALYLCASSLEGRTGELFFGEGSRLTVL.

This clonotype has a handful of counts. For the CDR3, the DNA is TGCAGTGCCAAAAGTGGGTTGACTGAAGCTTTCTTT. Translation gives CSAKSGLTEAFF. The J gene is TRBJ1-1, the V gene TRBV20-1; the D is unclear. Germline lookup yields CDR1 DFQATT and CDR2 SNEGSKA (reference sequence). V was shortened by 6 bases and J by 5 bases, with 13 bases between the two germline ends. CDR3 length: 12 amino acids.

This clonotype was seen many times. This rearrangement joins TRBV5-1 to TRBJ2-6; D uncertain. Germline CDR1 and CDR2: SGHRS and YFSETQ. V lost 4 bases and J 3 bases, leaving 8 bases between the germline ends. The CDR3 length is 14 residues. The CDR3 region has the DNA TGCGCCAGCAGCCTGGAAGGTGGGGCCAACGTCCTGACTTTC. Translated, it gives CASSLEGGANVLTF.

This clonotype was detected once. The chain is built from TRBV11-1 and TRBJ1-6; weak D call: TRBD1 (5 bases). Germline CDR1 reads SGHAT; CDR2 reads FQDESV (reference sequence). V lost 1 base and J lost 8, with 12 bases in between. This CDR3 has 15 residues. CDR3 residues: CASSLEGLADSPLHF. The DNA for the CDR3 is TGTGCCAGCAGCTTAGAGGGACTAGCGGATTCACCCCTCCACTTT.

The sample holds a few counts of this clonotype. The V and J genes are TRBV30 and TRBJ2-7; 9 bases are a match to TRBD1. There are 12 residues in the CDR3. The V segment lost 8 bases and the J segment 6 bases; nucleotides outside the gene matches: 8. Germline V gene sequence: CDR1 GTSNPN, CDR2 SVGIG (reference sequence). The CDR3 sequence is CARGTGSREQYF. The CDR3 bases are TGTGCCCGCGGGACAGGGTCTCGCGAGCAGTACTTC. The full variable domain, rest sourced from reference TRBV30 and TRBJ2-7, is SQTIHQWPATLVQPVGSPLSLECTVEGTSNPNLYWYRQAAGRGLQLLFYSVGIGQISSEVPQNLSASRPQDRQFILSSKKLLLSDSGFYLCARGTGSREQYFGPGTRLTVT.

The V gene is TRBV7-9, the J gene TRBJ2-3; 9 nucleotides agree with TRBD2. Trimming cost V 4 bases and J 1 base; bases outside gene matches: 3. This CDR3 has 15 residues. CDR1 is SEHNR, CDR2 FQNEAQ, per germline (reference sequence). The DNA for the CDR3 is TGTGCCAGCAGCTCGCGGGGGGGCGGCACAGATACGCAGTATTTT. Protein product: CASSSRGGGTDTQYF.

This clonotype was detected many times. This rearrangement joins TRBV30 to TRBJ1-2; D uncertain. The ends were cut back, 3 bases at V and 7 bases at J, with 12 bases in the middle. This CDR3 has 12 amino acids. Germline V gene data show CDR1 as GTSNPN and CDR2 as SVGIG (reference sequence). The CDR3 loop reads CAWSPTRFGYTF. The CDR3 DNA is TGTGCCTGGAGCCCGACCCGATTTGGCTACACCTTC.

This chain joins TRBV28 and TRBJ1-4; 9 bases match TRBD1. After removal of 7 bases from V and 10 bases from J, the junction contained 13 bases not matched to a gene. This CDR3 spans 15 amino acids. Per the germline V gene, CDR1 is MDHEN and CDR2 is SYDVKM. CDR3 in amino acids: CASNTRGQGGRKLFF. The CDR3 DNA is TGTGCCAGCAACACTCGGGGACAGGGCGGCAGAAAACTGTTTTTT. The full variable domain, in which reference TRBV28 and TRBJ1-4 provide the parts outside the CDR3, is DVKVTQSSRYLVKRTGEKVFLECVQDMDHENMFWYRQDPGLGLRLIYFSYDVKMKEKGDIPEGYSVSREKKERFSLILESASTNQTSMYLCASNTRGQGGRKLFFGSGTQLSVL.

This chain uses TRBV28 with TRBJ2-1, with D hard to call. Germline V gene data show CDR1 as MDHEN and CDR2 as SYDVKM. The V end lost 7 bases, the J end lost 8 bases, and 12 bases lay between the germline ends. The CDR3 runs to 12 residues. The CDR3 sequence: CASISGVDEQFF. CDR3 sequence (DNA): TGTGCCAGCATCTCTGGGGTCGATGAGCAGTTCTTC.

This clonotype was seen ten or more times. The V gene is TRBV12-3 or TRBV12-4, the J gene TRBJ2-5; a possible D gene is TRBD2 (7 bases). The CDR3 loop spans 15 amino acids. V was clipped by 5 bases and J by 2 bases, with 15 bases between them. This CDR3 reads CASSRGAGHQETQYF. The CDR3 DNA reads as TGTGCCAGCAGTCGGGGGGCGGGACATCAAGAGACCCAGTACTTC.

In the case of this clonotype: The junction shows a germline mismatch at one end, possibly a read error. The chain couples TRBV14 to TRBJ2-7, with D possibly matching TRBD1 (6 bases). This CDR3 region has 14 residues. The germline gives CDR1 SGHDN, CDR2 FVKESK. CDR3 in DNA: TGTGCCAGCAGCAGGCAGGGGCGGGCCTACGAGCAGTCCTTC. It codes for CASSRQGRAYEQSF. Using reference TRBV14 and TRBJ2-7 for the parts outside the CDR3, the full variable domain is EAGVTQFPSHSVIEKGQTVTLRCDPISGHDNLYWYRRVMGKEIKFLLHFVKESKQDESGMPNNRFLAERTGGTYSTLKVQPAELEDSGVYFCASSRQGRAYEQSFGPGTRLTVT.

This clonotype was observed many times. This chain links TRBV6-5 with TRBJ2-2; D not certain. This CDR3 contains 15 residues. Trimming pared 4 bases from V and 1 base from J, leaving 10 bases between. Germline CDR1 reads MNHEY; CDR2 reads SVGAGI. CDR3 in amino acids: CASSSGFMNTGELFF. In DNA, the CDR3 is TGTGCCAGCAGTTCAGGTTTTATGAACACCGGGGAGCTGTTTTTT.

This clonotype was seen ten or more times. The V gene is TRBV5-4, the J gene TRBJ2-2; D is unresolved. Germline V gene data show CDR1 as SGHNT and CDR2 as YYREEE (reference sequence). The CDR3 totals 13 residues. V was cut by 1 base and J by 5 bases, with 6 bases left in between. The CDR3 reads CASSLLETGELFF. The CDR3 DNA reads TGTGCCAGCAGCTTGTTAGAGACCGGGGAGCTGTTTTTT.